This TCR beta chain came from a study of T-cell reconstitution after alpha-beta-depleted transplantation in children. Library preparation (for TCRbeta) was performed with unique molecular identifiers. TCRdb ran MiXCR on the PCR reads and lists one entry per CDR3 protein. The sample lists about a million distinct CDR3 sequences, about 30% occurring once. This clonotype was seen a few times. The trim removed 4 bases at V and 1 base at J, leaving 6 bases unmatched. Per germline, CDR1 MGHRA and CDR2 YSYEKL. The CDR3 consists of 15 residues. The chain is built from TRBV4-1 and TRBJ2-5; 7 bases match TRBD1. The sequenced sample was PBMCs, mostly from graft donor cells, obtained 360 days after TCRalphabeta/CD19-depleted stem cell transplant. This sequence was found in a boy under two years old who had a stem cell transplant for SCID, so the T cells may come from the graft donor. Here the CDR3 reads CASSRSGQLQETQYF. CDR3 DNA: TGCGCCAGCAGCCGTTCGGGACAGCTCCAAGAGACCCAGTACTTC.